A selection of T cell receptor beta chains follows, all from one sample in a study of blood T cell repertoires in COVID-19. Sequenced by immunoSEQ multiplex PCR; TCRdb stores in-frame clones only, minus some. Among more than 75,000 clones listed, 89% were seen once. Input material: peripheral blood. These receptors were collected from a man aged 45-65 years with COVID-19, enrolled during active disease. Both conserved end residues are trimmed from each CDR3. The D gene is left open where the match is weak.

J gene | D gene | V gene | CDR3 protein
TRBJ1-5 | TRBD1 | TRBV10-3 | ATADLGQGGRRSNQPQH
TRBJ1-2 | TRBD1 | TRBV4-1 | ASSLGQGRRGYT
TRBJ2-5 | TRBD2 | TRBV10-3 | AISEGLAGGPVETQY
TRBJ1-5 | TRBD1 | TRBV6-2/TRBV6-3 | ASSYSARGLNQPQH
TRBJ1-3 | NA | TRBV14 | ASSLTGNTIY
TRBJ1-5 | TRBD1 | TRBV7-2 | ASSTRTGFNQPQH
TRBJ2-7 | NA | TRBV4-2 | ASSQEERGHYYEQY
TRBJ1-1 | NA | TRBV10-3 | AISREEGNTEAF
TRBJ2-6 | TRBD1 | TRBV10-3 | AITQGSGANVLT
TRBJ2-1 | NA | TRBV18 | ASSPKTANEQF
TRBJ2-6 | TRBD2 | TRBV10-2 | ASSVGTSSSGANVLT
TRBJ2-1 | TRBD2 | TRBV19 | ASSMIASGGRGEQF
TRBJ1-1 | NA | TRBV6-6 | ASSYSSSEAF
TRBJ2-7 | TRBD1 | TRBV6-6 | ASSYSRDRPKY
TRBJ1-2 | TRBD1 | TRBV19 | ASSMTGVGYGYT
TRBJ1-1 | NA | TRBV5-6 | ASSRAGAGVNGAF
TRBJ1-2 | NA | TRBV19 | ASTAQRANYGYT
TRBJ1-4 | NA | TRBV5-4 | ASSSGGATNEKLF
TRBJ1-1 | TRBD1 | TRBV18 | ASSPQTGAGTEAF
TRBJ2-7 | TRBD2 | TRBV7-9 | ASSFRTSGGVSSYEQY
TRBJ1-3 | TRBD1 | TRBV7-9 | ASSLGEYRGPVSGNTIY
TRBJ2-3 | TRBD2 | TRBV10-3 | AISASESGNTDTQY
TRBJ1-2 | NA | TRBV30 | AWIQRSVRGYT